The 7 T cell receptor beta chains given below trace back to one sample, sequenced in a study of blood T cell repertoires in COVID-19. The repertoire was sequenced with immunoSEQ multiplex PCR; TCRdb's copy has only in-frame clones and lacks some. The table has 75,000 to 95,000 clones, around 90% seen once; the top ten hold about 4.5%. Input material: peripheral blood. These receptors were taken from a man aged 45-65 years with active COVID-19.

This sequence joins TRBV11-2 and TRBJ2-7; TRBD2 might be the D (5 bases). V lost 3 bases to trimming and J lost 4 bases, with 13 bases between them. Germline-derived CDR1 and CDR2 are SGHAT and FQNNGV. The CDR3 contains 14 residues. The CDR3 DNA reads TGTGCCAGCAGCTTGATAACCAGACTATACGAGCAGTACTTC. Protein: CASSLITRLYEQYF.

The rearrangement links TRBV19 to TRBJ1-2; TRBD1 is a possible D gene (5 bases). Trimming left V 3 bases short and J 4 bases short, with 9 bases between. Germline loops: CDR1 LNHDA, CDR2 SQIVND (reference sequence). This CDR3 is 13 amino acids long. CDR3 in DNA: TGTGCCAGTAGTATTGCAGGGCCCTATGGCTACACCTTC. Amino acid sequence: CASSIAGPYGYTF.

This rearrangement joins TRBV29-1 to TRBJ2-7, with D perhaps TRBD2 (6 bases). Germline-derived CDR1 and CDR2 are SQVTM and ANQGSEA. The germline V and J ends were trimmed by 6 bases and 5 bases, with 14 bases remaining between them. The CDR3 is 12 amino acids. In DNA, the CDR3 is TGCAGCGTGACCGGGGGTTCCAACGAGCAGTACTTC. Residues: CSVTGGSNEQYF.

The chain combines TRBV3-1 (or the pseudogene TRBV3-2) with TRBJ2-3; weak D call: TRBD1 (6 bases). The germline V and J ends were trimmed by 0 bases and 2 bases, with 15 bases remaining between them. Germline V gives CDR1 LGHDT, CDR2 YNNKEL (reference sequence). There are 17 residues in the CDR3. CDR3 sequence reads: CASSQDPQGRNTDTQYF. The CDR3 coding sequence is TGTGCCAGCAGCCAAGATCCGCAGGGGCGCAACACAGATACGCAGTATTTT.

CDR3 in DNA: TGCGCCAGCAGCCTCCGGGGAGATACGCAGTATTTT. Its protein product is CASSLRGDTQYF. The chain couples TRBV5-1 to TRBJ2-3; possible D gene TRBD2, 5 bases. Germline V lookup: CDR1 SGHRS, CDR2 YFSETQ. V was shortened by 4 bases and J by 5 bases, with 8 bases between the two germline ends. CDR3 size: 12 residues.

The chain carries TRBV29-1 and TRBJ1-5; 9 nucleotides match TRBD1. The CDR3 totals 14 residues. Trimming removed 4 bases from V and 3 bases from J; junction bases left unmatched: 4. CDR1 and CDR2 (germline): SQVTM, ANQGSEA. The CDR3 here is CSVGGQGNNQPQHF. The CDR3 region has the DNA TGCAGCGTTGGGGGACAGGGAAACAATCAGCCCCAGCATTTT.

This rearrangement joins TRBV5-4 to TRBJ2-5; D might be TRBD2 (6 bases). The CDR3 covers 16 residues. Germline V CDR1 and CDR2: SGHNT, YYREEE (reference sequence). Trimming stripped 0 bases from V and 1 base from J, with 13 bases between. CDR3 loop: CASSLAFYGSQETQYF. DNA of the CDR3: TGTGCCAGCAGCTTGGCATTTTACGGGAGCCAAGAGACCCAGTACTTC.